This T cell receptor (beta chain) was sequenced during a study of blood T cell repertoires in COVID-19. Whole-study context: Whether acute or convalescent, the COVID-19 samples came from the United States, Italy and Spain.

The V gene's germline CDR1 is PRHDT and CDR2 FYEKMQ (reference sequence). The CDR3 runs 13 residues. Trimming stripped 4 bases from V and 2 bases from J, with 9 bases between. Methods used by the authors: Nucleated cell counts were estimated from reference gene primer amplification. The protocol was immunoSEQ multiplex PCR, while the TCRdb copy is restricted to in-frame clones and leaves out a portion. Clone size and the V and J calls come from that table; the DNA yielded D and trimming. The data contain about 210,000 clones, 65% to 90% of them singletons. The cohort comprised adults aged about 18 to 100 years residing in about two dozen US areas. Assignment of participants to cohorts was predicated upon participant-reported clinical history.

The receptor comes from a woman in her forties with acute COVID-19. Sequenced input: PBMCs or T cells enriched from blood (not recorded which). The chain employs TRBV13 and TRBJ2-7; D possibly corresponds to TRBD1 (5 bases). DNA for the CDR3: TGTGCCAGCAGCTCCAGGGTCCCCTACGAGCAGTACTTC. As protein: CASSSRVPYEQYF. The full variable domain, rest sourced from reference TRBV13 and TRBJ2-7, is AAGVIQSPRHLIKEKRETATLKCYPIPRHDTVYWYQQGPGQDPQFLISFYEKMQSDKGSIPDRFSAQQFSDYHSELNMSSLELGDSALYFCASSSRVPYEQYFGPGTRLTVT.